The source of this T cell receptor beta chain is a study of shared clonotypes between healthy human individuals. Libraries were prepared by immunoSEQ multiplex PCR; TCRdb keeps only in-frame clonotypes and omits some of them. The data contain about 490,000 clones, more than 65% of them singletons. The germline V and J ends were trimmed by 4 bases and 4 bases, with 9 bases remaining between them. Looked up from germline, CDR1 is MNHNY and CDR2 is SVGAGI (reference sequence). The CDR3 has 13 residues. The J gene is TRBJ2-3, the V gene TRBV6-6; unclear D gene. Sequencing was done on a sample of PBMCs. The TCR comes from a middle-aged woman in good health. Some clones in this sample may be carry-over from other donors' samples. In nucleotides, the CDR3 is TGTGCCAGCAGTTCTGGCCCTCCAGATACGCAGTATTTT. Its protein product is CASSSGPPDTQYF.